The sequence of this TCR beta chain was determined in a study of blood T cell repertoires in COVID-19. Study context: The analysed material was cDNA or gDNA that came from T cells, B-cell-depleted T cells, or PBMCs.

In germline, CDR1 is KGHSH, CDR2 LQKENI. V trimming: 3 bases; J trimming: 5 bases; junction bases outside the gene matches: 4. This CDR3 has 14 amino acids. Original data processing: Nucleated cell number was recorded as an estimate derived from reference gene primer amplification. Some clones are missing from TCRdb's copy, which holds only in-frame ones; the method was immunoSEQ multiplex PCR. That table supplies the V and J calls and clone size; D and trimming were determined from the DNA. In the table there are roughly 280,000 clones, about 88% of which are singletons. The sample taken for sequencing was peripheral blood. The TCR originated in a man younger than 30 with active or convalescent COVID-19. The chain recombines TRBV18 with TRBJ1-5, with TRBD1 identical over 7 bases. Here the CDR3 reads CASSPGQNDQPQHF. CDR3 DNA sequence: TGTGCCAGCTCACCGGGACAGAATGATCAGCCCCAGCATTTT.